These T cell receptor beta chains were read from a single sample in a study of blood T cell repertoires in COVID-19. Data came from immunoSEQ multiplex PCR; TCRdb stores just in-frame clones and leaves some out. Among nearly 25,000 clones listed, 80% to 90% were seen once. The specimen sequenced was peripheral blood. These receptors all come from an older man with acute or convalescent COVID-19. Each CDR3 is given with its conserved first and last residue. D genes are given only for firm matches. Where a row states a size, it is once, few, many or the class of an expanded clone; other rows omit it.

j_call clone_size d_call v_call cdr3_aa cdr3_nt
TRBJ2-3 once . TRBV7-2 CASSLGGRDTQYF TGTGCCAGCAGCTTAGGCGGGCGGGATACGCAGTATTTT
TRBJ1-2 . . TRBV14 CASSQGGLTLYGYTF TGTGCCAGCAGCCAAGGAGGGCTTACTCTTTATGGCTACACCTTC
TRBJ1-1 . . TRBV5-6 CASSLAVTGRLNTEAFF TGTGCCAGCAGCTTGGCTGTGACAGGACGCTTGAACACTGAAGCTTTCTTT
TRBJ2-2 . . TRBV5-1 CASSLVDGGLTGELFF TGCGCCAGCAGCTTGGTGGACGGAGGACTCACCGGGGAGCTGTTTTTT
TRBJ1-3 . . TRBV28 CASSLRVGARGNTIYF TGTGCCAGCAGTTTACGTGTAGGGGCGAGAGGAAACACCATATATTTT
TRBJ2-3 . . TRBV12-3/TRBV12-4 CASSLQSTDTQYF TGTGCCAGCAGTCTCCAGAGCACAGATACGCAGTATTTT
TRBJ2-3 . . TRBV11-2 CASSLYRAADTQYF TGTGCCAGCAGCTTATACAGGGCGGCGGATACGCAGTATTTT
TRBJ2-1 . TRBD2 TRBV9 CASSVGASGSSEQFF TGTGCCAGCAGCGTAGGAGCCAGCGGGAGCAGTGAGCAGTTCTTC
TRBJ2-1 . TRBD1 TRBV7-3 CASSFDRQGYNEQFF TGTGCCAGCAGCTTCGACCGACAGGGCTACAATGAGCAGTTCTTC
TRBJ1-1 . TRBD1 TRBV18 CASSPNLQGVTEAFF TGTGCCAGCTCACCAAATTTACAGGGGGTCACTGAAGCTTTCTTT
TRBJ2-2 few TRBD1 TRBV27 CASRAGTGGVTGELFF TGTGCCAGCAGAGCCGGGACAGGGGGCGTCACCGGGGAGCTGTTTTTT
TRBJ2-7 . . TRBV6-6 CASSYYKPGSYEQYF TGTGCCAGCAGTTACTACAAGCCGGGATCCTACGAGCAGTACTTC
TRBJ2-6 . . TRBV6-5 CASSLGGSGANVLTF TGTGCCAGCAGTCTAGGAGGATCTGGGGCCAACGTCCTGACTTTC
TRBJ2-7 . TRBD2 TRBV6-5 CASSSGRGFPYEQYF TGTGCCAGCAGTTCGGGGAGGGGATTCCCCTACGAGCAGTACTTC
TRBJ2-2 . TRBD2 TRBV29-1 CSVTLAGGPTGELFF TGCAGCGTGACCCTAGCGGGAGGGCCCACCGGGGAGCTGTTTTTT
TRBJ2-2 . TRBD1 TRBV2 CASSLLQGAGTGELFF TGTGCCAGCAGTCTATTACAGGGGGCGGGCACCGGGGAGCTGTTTTTT
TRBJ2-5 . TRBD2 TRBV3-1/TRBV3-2 CASSQDRIAGGAGETQYF TGTGCCAGCAGCCAAGATCGGATAGCGGGAGGGGCGGGGGAGACCCAGTACTTC
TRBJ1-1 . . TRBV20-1 CSARRQNEAFF TGCAGTGCTAGACGACAGAATGAAGCTTTCTTT
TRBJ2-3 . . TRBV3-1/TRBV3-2 CASSHRGSTDTQYF TGTGCCAGCAGCCACAGGGGTAGCACAGATACGCAGTATTTT
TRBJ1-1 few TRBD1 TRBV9 CASSASGTGLTEAFF TGTGCCAGCAGCGCCTCCGGGACAGGTCTCACTGAAGCTTTCTTT
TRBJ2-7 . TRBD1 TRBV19 CASSIGQGAYEQYF TGTGCCAGTAGTATCGGACAGGGGGCCTACGAGCAGTACTTC
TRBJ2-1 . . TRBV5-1 CASSNPGSYNEQFF TGCGCCAGCAGCAATCCGGGCTCCTACAATGAGCAGTTCTTC
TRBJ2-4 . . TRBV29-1 CSVEGGIQNIQYF TGCAGCGTTGAGGGGGGAATCCAAAACATTCAGTACTTC
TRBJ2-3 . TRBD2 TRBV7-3 CASSLAGGSTDTQYF TGTGCCAGCAGCCTAGCGGGGGGAAGCACAGATACGCAGTATTTT
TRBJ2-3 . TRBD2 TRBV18 CASSRKLAGTDTQYF TGTGCCAGCTCACGAAAACTAGCGGGTACAGATACGCAGTATTTT
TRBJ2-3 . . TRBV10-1 CASSESAMKDTQYF TGCGCCAGCAGTGAATCAGCGATGAAAGATACGCAGTATTTT
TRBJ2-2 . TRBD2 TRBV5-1 CASSSRTSGEGTGELFF TGCGCCAGCAGCTCCAGGACTAGCGGGGAAGGCACCGGGGAGCTGTTTTTT
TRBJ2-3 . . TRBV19 CASSRTDGHTDTQYF TGTGCCAGTAGCCGCACGGACGGACACACAGATACGCAGTATTTT
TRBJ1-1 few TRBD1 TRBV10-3 CAISGDRTNTEAFF TGTGCCATCAGTGGGGACAGGACGAACACTGAAGCTTTCTTT
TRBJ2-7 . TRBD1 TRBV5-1 CASSWWTGAVYEQYF TGCGCCAGCAGCTGGTGGACAGGGGCGGTCTACGAGCAGTACTTC
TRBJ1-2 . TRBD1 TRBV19 CASGRGTGEGYGYTF TGTGCCAGTGGTCGGGGGACAGGAGAGGGCTATGGCTACACCTTC
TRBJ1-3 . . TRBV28 CASSLGGASGNTIYF TGTGCCAGCAGTTTAGGGGGGGCGTCTGGAAACACCATATATTTT
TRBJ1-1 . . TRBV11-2 CASSSGTDEAFF TGTGCCAGCAGCTCAGGGACTGATGAAGCTTTCTTT
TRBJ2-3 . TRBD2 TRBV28 CASSLYWLADTDTQYF TGTGCCAGCAGTTTATATTGGCTAGCGGACACAGATACGCAGTATTTT
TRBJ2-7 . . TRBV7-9 CASSPRGATYEQYF TGTGCCAGCAGCCCCCGGGGGGCGACCTACGAGCAGTACTTC
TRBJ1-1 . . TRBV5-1 CASLGGIAEAFF TGCGCCAGCTTGGGAGGTATCGCTGAAGCTTTCTTT
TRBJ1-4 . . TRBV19 CASSINTGNANEKLFF TGTGCCAGTAGTATCAATACAGGGAACGCTAATGAAAAACTGTTTTTT
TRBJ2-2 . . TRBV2 CASSARDTNTGELFF TGTGCCAGCTCAGCCCGGGACACCAACACCGGGGAGCTGTTTTTT
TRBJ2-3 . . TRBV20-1 CSASSALVGGLTDTQYF TGCAGTGCTAGTTCTGCTCTGGTGGGGGGGCTCACAGATACGCAGTATTTT
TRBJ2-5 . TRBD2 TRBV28 CASSLTSGAYQETQYF TGTGCCAGCAGTTTAACTAGCGGGGCTTACCAAGAGACCCAGTACTTC
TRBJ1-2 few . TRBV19 CASSIFSGFAYGYTF TGTGCCAGTAGTATATTCTCGGGGTTCGCCTATGGCTACACCTTC
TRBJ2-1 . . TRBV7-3 CASSSPGRASYNEQFF TGTGCCAGCAGCTCCCCCGGGCGGGCTTCCTACAATGAGCAGTTCTTC
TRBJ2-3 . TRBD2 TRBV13 CASSTPGGPRTDTQYF TGTGCCAGCAGCACCCCGGGGGGGCCGCGCACAGATACGCAGTATTTT
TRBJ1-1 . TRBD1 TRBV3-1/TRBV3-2 CASSQERDRADTEAFF TGTGCCAGCAGCCAAGAACGGGACAGGGCGGACACTGAAGCTTTCTTT
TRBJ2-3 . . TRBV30 CAWRATSQDTQYF TGTGCCTGGAGGGCCACTAGTCAAGATACGCAGTATTTT
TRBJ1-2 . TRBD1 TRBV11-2 CASSPLTGGLIYGYTF TGTGCCAGCAGCCCTCTGACAGGGGGCCTGATTTATGGCTACACCTTC